The 11 T cell receptor beta chains below were found in one sample sequenced in a study of blood T cell repertoires in COVID-19. Clones were read by immunoSEQ multiplex PCR, and TCRdb kept only the in-frame ones, dropping some. Of some 220,000 clones in the sample, 87% were seen once. Sequencing used peripheral blood. The receptors originated from a woman aged 18-30 years who had recovered from COVID-19.

The chain recombines TRBV19 with TRBJ1-2; D gene unclear. With 3 bases removed from V and 0 bases from J, the gap between germline ends came to 17 bases. CDR1 and CDR2 from the germline V gene are LNHDA and SQIVND (reference sequence). The CDR3 extends over 17 amino acids. CDR3 DNA: TGTGCCAGTAGTATTTGGGAGACAAACGATCCTAACTATGGCTACACCTTC. As protein: CASSIWETNDPNYGYTF.

This sequence joins TRBV10-3 and TRBJ1-1, with 8 nucleotides matching TRBD1. The V segment lost 3 bases and the J segment 5 bases; nucleotides outside the gene matches: 5. CDR1 and CDR2 from the germline V gene are ENHRY and SYGVKD. The CDR3 covers 14 residues. The CDR3 loop is CAISDPNRGTEAFF. As DNA, the CDR3 is TGTGCCATCAGTGACCCGAACAGGGGGACTGAAGCTTTCTTT.

The chain combines TRBV27 with TRBJ2-7, with 7 nucleotides matching TRBD1. In germline, CDR1 is MNHEY, CDR2 SMNVEV (reference sequence). The CDR3 spans 12 residues. Trimming at V came to 6 bases and at J to 5 bases, leaving 4 bases not matched to a gene. The CDR3 DNA reads as TGTGCCAGCAGAGGGGGCTGGAACGAGCAGTACTTC. Encoded protein: CASRGGWNEQYF.

The rearrangement uses TRBV3-1 (or the pseudogene TRBV3-2) and TRBJ1-3, with 11 positions matching TRBD1. Losses at the gene ends were 4 bases for V and 6 bases for J; bases not matched to a gene: 8. This CDR3 has 16 residues. Germline-derived CDR1 and CDR2 are LGHDT and YNNKEL (reference sequence). DNA of the CDR3: TGTGCCAGCAGCCCCATTGGACAGGGGGCGGTAAACACCATATATTTT. It encodes CASSPIGQGAVNTIYF.

The genes are TRBV6-6 and TRBJ2-5; 8 bases fit TRBD1. Germline V gives CDR1 MNHNY, CDR2 SVGAGI (reference sequence). After removal of 4 bases from V and 5 bases from J, the junction contained 3 bases not matched to a gene. The CDR3 runs to 13 residues. The DNA of the CDR3 is TGTGCCAGCAGTTCACAGGGGGTGGAGACCCAGTACTTC. Residues: CASSSQGVETQYF.

This chain joins TRBV24-1 and TRBJ2-3, with 7 bases identical to TRBD1. The junction had 3 bases not matched to a gene; V was cut back by 4 bases and J by 0 bases. The CDR3 runs 15 residues. Germline V gene sequence: CDR1 KGHDR, CDR2 SFDVKD. DNA of the CDR3: TGTGCCACCAGTGAAGGGACAGCTAGCACAGATACGCAGTATTTT. Translating it yields CATSEGTASTDTQYF.

The CDR3 DNA sequence: TGTGCCAGCAGCCCCCGGACAGGGCCAGAGACCCAGTACTTC. The encoded protein is CASSPRTGPETQYF. V is TRBV4-2 and J is TRBJ2-5, with 8 bases fitting TRBD1. Germline V CDR1 and CDR2: LGHNA, YNFKEQ. Trimming removed 4 bases from V and 4 bases from J; junction bases left unmatched: 5. The CDR3 runs 14 residues.

The rearrangement uses TRBV9 and TRBJ2-1; the D gene is possibly TRBD2 (6 bases). Trimming cost V 4 bases and J 5 bases, with 19 bases left between them. The CDR3 is 16 amino acids. The germline CDR1 and CDR2 sequences are SGDLS and YYNGEE. The CDR3 protein is CASSPPTGERHNEQFF. The CDR3 DNA follows: TGTGCCAGCAGCCCCCCCACGGGGGAGAGACACAATGAGCAGTTCTTC.

The genes are TRBV13 and TRBJ1-1; the match to TRBD1 covers 7 bases. Per the germline V gene, CDR1 is PRHDT and CDR2 is FYEKMQ (reference sequence). The CDR3 runs 12 residues. The ends lost 8 bases at V and 2 bases at J; junction bases unmatched: 2. CDR3: CASYRGNTEAFF. CDR3 DNA sequence: TGTGCCAGCTACAGGGGAAACACTGAAGCTTTCTTT.

The V and J genes are TRBV30 and TRBJ2-1; D is unclear. CDR3 length: 12 residues. Trimming cost V 2 bases and J 2 bases, with 4 bases left between them. CDR1 is GTSNPN, CDR2 SVGIG, per germline (reference sequence). The CDR3 loop is CAWSPTYNEQFF. CDR3 DNA sequence: TGTGCCTGGAGTCCCACCTACAATGAGCAGTTCTTC. Together with reference TRBV30 and TRBJ2-1, the CDR3 gives the full variable domain: SQTIHQWPATLVQPVGSPLSLECTVEGTSNPNLYWYRQAAGRGLQLLFYSVGIGQISSEVPQNLSASRPQDRQFILSSKKLLLSDSGFYLCAWSPTYNEQFFGPGTRLTVL.

This clone was found a few times. The chain carries TRBV4-1 and TRBJ2-7, with 7 bases lining up with TRBD1. Unmatched junction bases numbered 6, after V lost 1 base and J lost 0 bases. Looked up from germline, CDR1 is MGHRA and CDR2 is YSYEKL. This CDR3 is 16 amino acids long. As DNA, the CDR3 is TGCGCCAGCAGCCAAGTGGTGGCAGGGGGCTCCTACGAGCAGTACTTC. This codes for CASSQVVAGGSYEQYF.